This T cell receptor (beta chain) was recovered during a study of shared clonotypes between healthy human individuals. Study-wide results and caveats: Deeper or shallower sequencing was expected to change how clonotypes are shared among donors.

This clone has just one count. As yet, its antigen is unknown. Germline CDR1 and CDR2: SGHDT and YYEEEE. The CDR3 is 12 amino acids. V was clipped by 4 bases and J by 4 bases, with 9 bases between them. The donor population consisted of healthy HIV-negative adults with no recent acute infections or vaccinations. The study drew all its donors from Caucasian adults living in Nashville, Tennessee. When replicate PCRs were run on unsorted PBMC, they used approximately 300 ng DNA, tens of thousands of T cell genomes. TCRdb's table, derived via immunoSEQ multiplex PCR, lists solely in-frame clones and lacks some. Of about 460,000 clones listed, around 77% are singletons.

The V gene is TRBV5-6, the J gene TRBJ2-7; the D gene is possibly TRBD2 (5 bases). The TCR was taken from a woman aged 40 to 50 in good health. Some clones in this sample may be carry-over from other donors' samples. Specimen: PBMCs. The CDR3 sequence: CASSRGSYEQYF. CDR3 DNA sequence: TGTGCCAGCAGCCGAGGGAGTTACGAGCAGTACTTC. Complete variable domain (other parts from reference TRBV5-6 and TRBJ2-7): DAGVTQSPTHLIKTRGQQVTLRCSPKSGHDTVSWYQQALGQGPQFIFQYYEEEERQRGNFPDRFSGHQFPNYSSELNVNALLLGDSALYLCASSRGSYEQYFGPGTRLTVT.